This T cell receptor beta chain was captured by sequencing in a study of blood T cell repertoires in COVID-19. As originally analysed: Nucleated cell number was recorded as an estimate derived from reference gene primer amplification. Data came from immunoSEQ multiplex PCR; TCRdb stores just in-frame clones and leaves some out. V and J calls and clone size are those listed in that table; D and trimming were worked out from the DNA. The sample comprises 200,000 to 300,000 clones, 75% to 90% of which are singletons, and around 11% rests with the top ten. V lost 0 bases and J 8 bases, leaving 16 bases between the germline ends. CDR1 is MNHEY, CDR2 SVGAGI, per germline. The CDR3 extends over 15 amino acids.

The receptor comes from a woman in her sixties or seventies with active or convalescent COVID-19. The chain employs TRBV6-5 and TRBJ1-2; D call uncertain. Material for sequencing was peripheral blood. CDR3 sequence (DNA): TGTGCCAGCAGTTACTCAAGCGTCGGGATGTGGGGCTACACCTTC. As protein: CASSYSSVGMWGYTF.